Given below is one TCR beta chain in context. The antigen is unknown. The data derive from a study of Ad26.COV2.S vaccination and SARS-CoV-2 variants. Study context: Into the muscle, Ad26.COV2.S was dosed once or twice, 56 days apart. Study results and limitations: TCR breadth and depth analyses may have underestimated total T cell responses. Vaccine and placebo groups showed comparable non-spike TCR breadth.

Generated by immunoSEQ multiplex PCR, the TCRdb table keeps only in-frame clones and is missing some. The table records 350,000 to 450,000 clones, about nine tenths of them present only once. Indicated treatment: roughly 18 received Ad26.COV2.S at low or high dose, single or two shots; a few received placebo; per-sample allocation not given. Samples were taken on day 63 after the first vaccine or placebo injection. The input for sequencing was peripheral blood, taken in a trial of Ad26.COV2.S vaccine versus placebo. The clonotype comes from a person aged 18-60 years who received the Ad26.COV2.S COVID-19 vaccine or a placebo.

CDR3 DNA: TGTGCCAGCAGCGTAGGGGCTAGCGGGGGGGCCGGCTCCTACAATGAGCAGTTCTTC. This translates into CASSVGASGGAGSYNEQFF. V usage is TRBV9 and J usage is TRBJ2-1; TRBD2 matches 12 bases. The CDR3 has 19 residues. The germline V gene has CDR1 SGDLS and CDR2 YYNGEE. V shed 0 bases, J shed 0 bases, and the junction held 7 bases outside the gene matches.